The 24 T cell receptor beta chains presented below share a single source sample, sequenced in a study of T cells in Graves' hyperthyroidism and ophthalmopathy. Amplification targeted TCR beta CDR3 regions from RNA transcripts. First-round RT-PCR with HTBI primers amplified the TCR CDR3 region. TCRdb called the multiplex PCR reads again in MiXCR, with one record for every CDR3 protein. The sample records a few hundred thousand distinct CDR3 sequences, about a sixth being singletons. Sequencing input: blood. These receptors originate from a young woman with Graves' hyperthyroidism.

Only a few counts were recorded for this clonotype. The V call is TRBV5-6, the J call TRBJ2-5; D tentatively reads TRBD1 or TRBD2 (5 bases each). Per germline, CDR1 SGHDT and CDR2 YYEEEE. V was shortened by 0 bases and J by 0 bases, with 9 bases between the two germline ends. This CDR3 spans 15 amino acids. DNA for the CDR3: TGTGCCAGCAGCTTGGAGAGGGGCTACCAAGAGACCCAGTACTTC. Translated, it gives CASSLERGYQETQYF. The full variable domain, completed using reference TRBV5-6 and TRBJ2-5, is DAGVTQSPTHLIKTRGQQVTLRCSPKSGHDTVSWYQQALGQGPQFIFQYYEEEERQRGNFPDRFSGHQFPNYSSELNVNALLLGDSALYLCASSLERGYQETQYFGPGTRLLVL.

This clonotype appeared a few times. V gene TRBV12-5 combines with J gene TRBJ1-6; D gene unclear. With 8 bases removed from V and 5 bases from J, the gap between germline ends came to 13 bases. The CDR3 covers 14 residues. Per germline, CDR1 LGHNT and CDR2 FRNRAP. CDR3 DNA: TGTGCTAGTCGTATGGCAGAGAATAATTCACCCCTCCACTTT. It yields the protein CASRMAENNSPLHF.

A single count supports this clonotype. Since a much larger clone is just one base distant, this may be a read error. V is TRBV9 and J is TRBJ1-6; perhaps TRBD1 as D (5 bases). Looked up from germline, CDR1 is SGDLS and CDR2 is YYNGEE. The CDR3 is made up of 14 amino acids. DNA for the CDR3: TGTGCCAGCAGCGTTAGTGGGGGTAATCCACCCCTCCACTTT. This sequence encodes CASSVSGGNPPLHF.

At least ten counts were recorded for this clonotype. The J gene is TRBJ2-3, the V gene TRBV5-1; D call uncertain. V dropped 0 bases and J dropped 1 base, with 6 bases sitting between them. The CDR3 loop spans 14 amino acids. CDR1 SGHRS and CDR2 YFSETQ come from the germline V gene. The CDR3 sequence is CASSLVKGTDTQYF. The DNA for the CDR3 is TGCGCCAGCAGCTTGGTCAAGGGCACAGATACGCAGTATTTT.

This clonotype was picked up many times. The CDR3 region is CASSFQAGVGTGELFF. The DNA for the CDR3 is TGTGCCAGCAGTTTCCAGGCGGGGGTCGGCACCGGGGAGCTGTTTTTT. The chain uses TRBV12-3 or TRBV12-4 and TRBJ2-2; TRBD2 agrees at 7 bases. This CDR3 is built from 16 residues. The junction had 8 bases not matched to a gene; V was cut back by 3 bases and J by 4 bases.

The chain has TRBV12-3 or TRBV12-4 and TRBJ1-3; D gene ambiguous. The CDR3 covers 14 residues. Trimming pared 6 bases from V and 4 bases from J, leaving 13 bases between. CDR3 nucleotides: TGTGCCAGCAGCCCTCCGCCGACGGGAAACACCATATATTTT. Encoded protein: CASSPPPTGNTIYF.

This clonotype was recorded many times. V gene TRBV3-1 combines with J gene TRBJ2-1; 10 nucleotides align to TRBD2. V lost 1 base and J lost 2; bases outside the gene matches: 2. CDR3 length equals 16 residues. Germline loops: CDR1 LGHDT, CDR2 YNNKEL (reference sequence). The chain's CDR3 is CASSQGSGGAYNEQFF. Here the CDR3 DNA reads TGTGCCAGCAGCCAAGGGAGCGGGGGGGCCTACAATGAGCAGTTCTTC.

The chain employs TRBV2 and TRBJ2-2, with 16 bases aligning to TRBD2. The CDR3 runs 17 residues. Germline V gene sequence: CDR1 SNHLY, CDR2 FYNNEI. The V gene end was trimmed by 2 bases and the J gene end by 7 bases; junction bases not matched to a gene: 4. The CDR3 here is CASSERGLAGGRGELFF. In nucleotides, the CDR3 is TGTGCCAGCAGTGAAAGGGGACTAGCGGGGGGGCGCGGGGAGCTGTTTTTT.

This clonotype was picked up many times. As DNA, the CDR3 is TGTGCCAGCTCACCGATACTAAACTACGAGCAGTACTTC. Amino acids: CASSPILNYEQYF. The rearrangement links TRBV18 to TRBJ2-7, with D hard to call. The V end lost 3 bases, the J end lost 3 bases, and 9 bases lay between the germline ends. CDR3 length: 13 residues. The germline V gene has CDR1 KGHSH and CDR2 LQKENI.

This chain connects TRBV27 to TRBJ2-6; the D gene is possibly TRBD1 (6 bases). Germline values: CDR1 MNHEY, CDR2 SMNVEV (reference sequence). V was cut by 3 bases and J by 4 bases, with 10 bases left in between. The CDR3 spans 15 residues. CDR3 bases: TGTGCCAGCAGTTTCCAGGGGAAAGGGGCCAACGTCCTGACTTTC. Encoded protein: CASSFQGKGANVLTF.

This clonotype was seen at least ten times. The chain links TRBV5-8 to TRBJ2-3; unclear D gene. The CDR3 runs to 14 residues. V gave up 0 bases and J gave up 2 bases, with 7 bases separating them. Germline V gives CDR1 SGHTS, CDR2 YDEGEE. CDR3 nucleotides: TGTGCCAGCAGCTTGGGTAATCCCACAGATACGCAGTATTTT. Translating it yields CASSLGNPTDTQYF.

The V gene is TRBV11-2, the J gene TRBJ1-1; D is uncertain. The germline V gene has CDR1 SGHAT and CDR2 FQNNGV. V shed 0 bases and J shed 5 bases, with 4 bases lying between them. There are 12 residues in the CDR3. In DNA, the CDR3 is TGTGCCAGCAGCTTAGAGATTACTGAAGCTTTCTTT. Protein sequence: CASSLEITEAFF.

This clonotype has at least ten counts. The V gene is TRBV11-1, the J gene TRBJ2-1, with 11 bases aligning to TRBD2. V was clipped by 1 base and J by 10 bases; unmatched bases: 18. Germline V gives CDR1 SGHAT, CDR2 FQDESV (reference sequence). The CDR3 length is 19 residues. CDR3 bases: TGTGCCAGCAGCTTAGGGGGACTAGCGGATTATTTCCACATCATCGAGCAGTTCTTC. As protein: CASSLGGLADYFHIIEQFF.

This clonotype was counted only a few times. The chain is built from TRBV9 and TRBJ2-2, with 7 nucleotides matching TRBD1. CDR1 and CDR2 (germline): SGDLS, YYNGEE. The CDR3 has 16 residues. With 3 bases clipped from V and 2 bases from J, the junction kept 7 bases outside the gene matches. The CDR3 spells CASSARTGQNTGELFF. The CDR3 DNA sequence: TGTGCCAGCAGCGCCCGGACAGGACAAAACACCGGGGAGCTGTTTTTT.

This clonotype has a count of ten or more. The chain combines TRBV28 with TRBJ1-2; 8 nucleotides agree with TRBD1. V trimming: 6 bases; J trimming: 5 bases; junction bases outside the gene matches: 5. The CDR3 spans 13 residues. Germline-derived CDR1 and CDR2 are MDHEN and SYDVKM. The CDR3 region has the DNA TGTGCCAGCAGCCGGGACAGGTTATATGGCTACACCTTC. Amino acid sequence: CASSRDRLYGYTF.

The chain links TRBV6-5 to TRBJ1-2, with 12 bases fitting TRBD1. The ends lost 0 bases at V and 2 bases at J; junction bases unmatched: 7. This CDR3 spans 18 amino acids. Germline loops: CDR1 MNHEY, CDR2 SVGAGI. CDR3 in DNA: TGTGCCAGCAGTTACTCAGGGGGACAGGGGGCGCGGAACTATGGCTACACCTTC. Residues: CASSYSGGQGARNYGYTF.

Ten or more counts support this clonotype. The rearrangement links TRBV20-1 to TRBJ2-5; a weak D match, TRBD1 (6 bases). V shed 3 bases and J shed 3 bases, with 20 bases lying between them. Germline loops: CDR1 DFQATT, CDR2 SNEGSKA (reference sequence). The CDR3 extends over 16 amino acids. The CDR3, as DNA: TGCAGTGCTAGGGGCAGGGGAAACTTACGTGAAGAGACCCAGTACTTC. Amino acids: CSARGRGNLREETQYF.

This clonotype was seen ten or more times. V gene TRBV7-8 combines with J gene TRBJ2-5; 13 nucleotides match TRBD2. The CDR3 covers 19 residues. V was pared by 5 bases and J by 5 bases, with 17 bases of the junction left unmatched. Germline-derived CDR1 and CDR2 are SGHVS and FQNEAQ. CDR3 region: CASSRHRLAGGPKGETQYF. In DNA form, the CDR3 reads TGTGCCAGCAGCAGACACCGACTAGCGGGGGGCCCGAAGGGTGAGACCCAGTACTTC.

This clonotype was recorded at least ten times. The chain recombines TRBV20-1 with TRBJ1-1, with D uncertain. This CDR3 is 12 amino acids long. Per germline, CDR1 DFQATT and CDR2 SNEGSKA (reference sequence). Trimming cost V 5 bases and J 6 bases, with 13 bases left between them. CDR3 DNA: TGCAGTGCTCTCACGAGGATCCCTGAAGCTTTCTTT. Translation: CSALTRIPEAFF.

This clonotype was observed at least ten times. The J gene is TRBJ1-1, the V gene TRBV9; D gene ambiguous. V was pared by 0 bases and J by 1 base, with 7 bases between. Germline CDR1 and CDR2: SGDLS and YYNGEE. The CDR3 extends over 14 amino acids. The DNA of the CDR3 is TGTGCCAGCAGCGTAGGAGGCAGGAACACTGAAGCTTTCTTT. It codes for CASSVGGRNTEAFF. Variable domain in full (rest from reference TRBV9 and TRBJ1-1): DSGVTQTPKHLITATGQRVTLRCSPRSGDLSVYWYQQSLDQGLQFLIQYYNGEERAKGNILERFSAQQFPDLHSELNLSSLELGDSALYFCASSVGGRNTEAFFGQGTRLTVV.

This clonotype was seen ten or more times. The gene calls are TRBV30 and TRBJ1-1; no clear D gene. Trimming shortened V by 5 bases and J by 1 base, and 14 bases separated the two germline ends. The CDR3 sequence is 14 residues long. CDR1 and CDR2 (germline): GTSNPN, SVGIG (reference sequence). CDR3 sequence: CAWSPGFPNTEAFF. The CDR3, as DNA: TGTGCCTGGTCTCCAGGATTCCCGAACACTGAAGCTTTCTTT. The whole variable domain, filled in from reference TRBV30 and TRBJ1-1, reads SQTIHQWPATLVQPVGSPLSLECTVEGTSNPNLYWYRQAAGRGLQLLFYSVGIGQISSEVPQNLSASRPQDRQFILSSKKLLLSDSGFYLCAWSPGFPNTEAFFGQGTRLTVV.

At least ten counts were recorded for this clonotype. This chain joins TRBV7-9 and TRBJ2-5, with 10 nucleotides matching TRBD2. The CDR3 loop spans 15 amino acids. Trimming removed 3 bases from V and 2 bases from J; junction bases left unmatched: 3. Germline CDR1 is SEHNR and CDR2 is FQNEAQ (reference sequence). In DNA form, the CDR3 reads TGTGCCAGCAGCTTGGGACTAGCGCTTCAAGAGACCCAGTACTTC. This encodes CASSLGLALQETQYF. Combining the CDR3 with reference TRBV7-9 and TRBJ2-5 gives the whole variable domain DTGVSQNPRHKITKRGQNVTFRCDPISEHNRLYWYRQTLGQGPEFLTYFQNEAQLEKSRLLSDRFSAERPKGSFSTLEIQRTEQGDSAMYLCASSLGLALQETQYFGPGTRLLVL.

This clonotype was seen repeatedly, ten times or more. V is TRBV9 and J is TRBJ2-2; D remains ambiguous. The V gene's germline CDR1 is SGDLS and CDR2 YYNGEE. V gave up 0 bases and J gave up 4 bases, with 4 bases separating them. This CDR3 is built from 13 residues. The CDR3 nucleotides are TGTGCCAGCAGCGTAGTGGTCACCGGGGAGCTGTTTTTT. Translating gives CASSVVVTGELFF.

This clonotype was seen many times. This sequence joins TRBV5-1 and TRBJ2-1; 7 nucleotides align to TRBD1. The V segment lost 4 bases and the J segment 9 bases; nucleotides outside the gene matches: 7. CDR3 length: 13 amino acids. The V gene's germline CDR1 is SGHRS and CDR2 YFSETQ. The CDR3 reads CASSIDRAGEQFF. The CDR3 DNA reads TGCGCCAGCAGCATCGACAGGGCCGGTGAGCAGTTCTTC.